This T cell receptor (beta chain) was identified during a study of PD-1 blockade in classical Hodgkin lymphoma. On this clone: Antigen specificity is unknown.

The CDR3 covers 13 residues. CDR1 and CDR2 from the germline V gene are SGHVS and FQNEAQ. Trimming took 6 bases from V and 3 from J, leaving 12 bases between them. Each patient relapsed following autologous stem cell transplantation, and prior brentuximab vedotin exposure differed. Study-wide results and limits: Whoever responded completely had baseline diversity much like that seen in newly diagnosed patients. Exclusion applied to patients who initiated nivolumab less than 1 year following ASCT. CD8+ TCR diversity did not rise significantly by C4D1, unlike CD4+. What caused the repertoire differences, perhaps disease activity or prior therapy, remains undefined.

Sequenced by immunoSEQ multiplex PCR; TCRdb stores in-frame clones only, minus some. Among over 35,000 clones listed, roughly nine tenths were seen once. This rearrangement joins TRBV7-8 to TRBJ2-7; a possible D gene is TRBD1 (5 bases). This clonotype was obtained from a human donor with classical Hodgkin lymphoma. Sequenced material: peripheral blood mononuclear cells (PBMCs), taken before the second cycle of nivolumab. The CDR3 coding sequence is TGTGCCAGCAGTAGACAGCAAAACTACGAGCAGTACTTC. This codes for CASSRQQNYEQYF.